Shown below are 10 T cell receptor beta chains from a single sample sequenced in a study of T cells after yellow fever vaccination. MiXCR, run by TCRdb on the 5' RACE reads, gives a single entry per CDR3 protein. The sample lists about 370,000 distinct CDR3 sequences, 11% occurring once. The source was PBMCs, collected on the day of the first yellow fever vaccination. All receptors derive from a man younger than 30 who received the YFV17D yellow fever vaccine.

The chain has TRBV20-1 and TRBJ2-5; D is ambiguous. The germline gives CDR1 DFQATT, CDR2 SNEGSKA (reference sequence). This CDR3 is 12 amino acids long. Trimming stripped 0 bases from V and 2 bases from J, with 4 bases between. CDR3 bases: TGCAGTGCTAGAGAGGTACAAGAGACCCAGTACTTC. Its protein product is CSAREVQETQYF.

This clonotype showed up just a few times. V and J are TRBV9 and TRBJ2-3; possible D gene TRBD2, 6 bases. CDR3 length: 16 amino acids. Germline-derived CDR1 and CDR2 are SGDLS and YYNGEE. V was pared by 1 base and J by 1 base, with 13 bases between. CDR3 coding DNA: TGTGCCAGCAGCGTATTTGCGGGGAAACGCACAGATACGCAGTATTTT. Translating gives CASSVFAGKRTDTQYF.

In this sample, this clonotype turned up many times. The rearrangement uses TRBV20-1 and TRBJ1-4, with TRBD1 as a possible D gene (6 bases). Per germline, CDR1 DFQATT and CDR2 SNEGSKA (reference sequence). This CDR3 comprises 14 residues. The germline V and J ends were trimmed by 0 bases and 5 bases, with 10 bases remaining between them. The CDR3 DNA is TGCAGTGCTAGAGATAACAGGGCAAATGAAAAACTGTTTTTT. It codes for CSARDNRANEKLFF.

This clonotype was observed many times. The chain couples TRBV7-2 to TRBJ2-7; D is unresolved. The V gene's germline CDR1 is SGHTA and CDR2 FQGNSA. This CDR3 contains 14 residues. Deletions cut 4 bases from V and 3 bases from J, with 13 bases between. The CDR3 sequence: CASSSRTLDYEQYF. The CDR3 region has the DNA TGTGCCAGCAGCTCACGGACCCTAGACTACGAGCAGTACTTC.

This sequence joins TRBV5-1 and TRBJ2-5, with 13 bases identical to TRBD2. J gave up 5 bases and V 4 bases, and 11 bases lay outside the gene matches. This CDR3 comprises 17 residues. Germline V gene lookup returns CDR1 SGHRS and CDR2 YFSETQ. CDR3 sequence (DNA): TGCGCCAGCAGCCCTGGACTAGCGGGGGTCCTACAGGAGACCCAGTACTTC. Residues: CASSPGLAGVLQETQYF. The variable domain in full, completed from reference TRBV5-1 and TRBJ2-5, reads KAGVTQTPRYLIKTRGQQVTLSCSPISGHRSVSWYQQTPGQGLQFLFEYFSETQRNKGNFPGRFSGRQFSNSRSEMNVSTLELGDSALYLCASSPGLAGVLQETQYFGPGTRLLVL.

This sequence joins TRBV5-4 and TRBJ2-5, with TRBD2 matching over 9 bases. V dropped 4 bases and J dropped 4; count of bases not matched to a gene: 5. The CDR3 runs 14 residues. Germline CDR1 is SGHNT and CDR2 is YYREEE (reference sequence). The CDR3 DNA is TGTGCCAGCAGCCGTGGCGGGGGGGGAGAGACCCAGTACTTC. Its translation: CASSRGGGGETQYF.

The chain is built from TRBV4-3 and TRBJ1-2; tentative D call: TRBD1 (5 bases). The germline gives CDR1 LGHNA, CDR2 YSLEER. V lost 4 bases and J 0 bases, leaving 12 bases between the germline ends. CDR3 length: 15 amino acids. The CDR3 DNA reads as TGCGCCAGCAGCCCTTCAGACAGACCTAACTATGGCTACACCTTC. Translated: CASSPSDRPNYGYTF.

The rearrangement links TRBV5-8 to TRBJ1-5; D may be TRBD1 (5 bases). The V gene lost 6 bases and the J gene lost 4 bases, with 14 bases spanning the gap. This CDR3 region has 14 residues. The germline gives CDR1 SGHTS, CDR2 YDEGEE. CDR3 in amino acids: CASNFGGMNQPQHF. The CDR3 region has the DNA TGTGCCAGCAACTTTGGGGGTATGAATCAGCCCCAGCATTTT.

V gene TRBV7-2 combines with J gene TRBJ2-5, with 10 bases that match TRBD2. This CDR3 contains 15 residues. Germline-derived CDR1 and CDR2 are SGHTA and FQGNSA. J lost 6 bases, V lost 2 bases, and 6 bases had no gene match. DNA for the CDR3: TGTGCCAGCAGCTTAAGCGGGGGGGCCGAGAAGACCCAGTACTTC. Amino acids: CASSLSGGAEKTQYF.

This clonotype has just a few counts. CDR3 sequence (DNA): TGCGCCAGCAGCCCTGGACAGGGAAAATCCCTAACCGATGGCGAGCAGTACGTC. Translating gives CASSPGQGKSLTDGEQYV. The chain combines TRBV4-3 with TRBJ2-7; TRBD1 matches at 8 bases. After removal of 4 bases from V and 6 bases from J, the junction contained 20 bases not matched to a gene. The CDR3 length is 18 residues. CDR1 and CDR2 (germline): LGHNA, YSLEER.